This TCR beta chain was captured in a study of cytomegalovirus exposure and HLA in healthy donors (dated by TCRdb to the late 2010s). As for the study more broadly: An earlier analysis of about 560 of the donors reported roughly 300 Gb of sequence data and some 110 million unique TCR beta sequences obtained from some 200 million T cells. Genome-wide SNP genotypes for about 65% of the roughly 700 donors were used in a later genetic analysis, which treated that subset as a discovery cohort. Alongside the repertoire data, information on donor age, sex, ethnicity and CMV serostatus was compiled. Every discovery cohort repertoire had been produced on one sequencing platform. In addition to the first cohort of 666 subjects, a separate validation cohort of 120 different subjects was used. To predict cytomegalovirus infection status, the study combined high-throughput TCR immunosequencing, statistical association of individual TCRs with disease status, and machine learning. About 280 gigabases of sequencing data and around 80 million unique TCR sequences made up an early release that covered 500 to 650 HLA-typed donors. Among the approximately 430 genotyped donors, under 90% belonged to the genetic ancestry cluster associated with self-reported Caucasian donors. The number of typed donors differed by locus: roughly 629-640 for A, B, C, DRB1 and DQB1; some 500 for DQA1; 606 for DPA1; and some 470 for DPB1. The study aimed to test whether signatures of past pathogen exposure could be identified by cataloging public T cell receptors. In the later analysis, no new phenotypic data were used to find candidate immune exposures; instead, reliance was placed on TCR beta sequences and their occurrence across donors. HLA typing covered class I and class II loci at four-digit resolution. An earlier analysis of 500 to 650 of the donors applied high-throughput TCR beta sequencing to assess whether each TCR beta V gene segment acted as functional or pseudogenic. In a later analysis, previously published TCR beta repertoires from hundreds of donors were re-analyzed and high-resolution HLA genotyping was added so that TCR occurrence patterns could be studied. Several DR-DQ haplotypes were treated as single units for association and clustering because of strong linkage in the cohort. Among 300 to 450 genotyped donors of the cohort, an average of about 240,000 unique TCR beta nucleotide sequences were sequenced per donor, roughly 20% of them non-productive. Using immunosequencing, the study profiled T cell repertoires from 666 subjects and related those repertoires to cytomegalovirus serostatus. Results the study describes overall, beyond this receptor: Most TCR sequences were observed very rarely across donors, whereas some public TCRs were present in many individuals. The authors suggested that the approach could potentially be generalized to other disease states and immunological phenotypes. Correlated functional status among segregating V segments might reflect linkage disequilibrium, but an unknown experimental factor could not be ruled out. A cluster of highly shared sequence variants was judged likely to be a technical artifact of the sequencing pipeline. An earlier analysis of some 560 of the donors showed that most TCR beta V segments appeared in productive rearrangements either about 87% or about 30% of the time, which broadly matched IMGT annotations. Three of the identified cytomegalovirus-associated TCR beta chains were confirmed in vitro to be specific for cytomegalovirus antigens. The study listed 150 to 200 TCR beta chains as associated with cytomegalovirus. The presence/absence analyses assumed that sequencing depth was roughly uniform across donors, and that assumption may not be true. Several of the top co-occurrence clusters appeared to be linked to parvovirus B19, influenza, CMV and Epstein-Barr virus, according to a later analysis. In a later analysis, HLA-associated TCR beta chains were found to be more clonally expanded and to have lower generation probabilities than equally common non-associated chains. According to a later analysis, most CMV-associated TCR beta chains appeared to be HLA-restricted, and the HLA associations seemed to be driven largely by CMV exposure. The earlier analysis of some 560 of the donors excluded 15 to 20 rarely observed V segments, including chromosome 9 orphons, because counts were too low. An association between a missense DCLRE1C variant and V-gene and J-gene trimming of TCR beta chains was found in a later genetic analysis and replicated in an independent cohort. This cohort had only TCR beta chains sequenced, and the lack of alpha or paired-chain data limited which features could be detected. Because some donors lacked HLA typing at each locus, the association tests relied only on the typed subset. The classifier was reported to diagnose cytomegalovirus status with high specificity and sensitivity in both the original cohort and the validation cohort. Specific HLA alleles were associated with about 17,000 TCR beta sequences at a false discovery rate of 0.05 in a later analysis. A further reported finding was that TCR beta sequences accurately predicted the HLA-A and HLA-B alleles for most subjects in the first cohort. In a later analysis, the rate of TCR association differed among HLA loci, with DRB1 alleles having the most associated TCRs and HLA-C alleles having the fewest. A later genetic analysis reported fewer N-insertions in productive TCRs among donors in an Asian-associated ancestry cluster than the approximately 670-donor mean. When HLA alleles, especially DR and DQ, strongly co-occurred, attributing TCR associations to individual alleles was difficult. Immune exposure information for the cohort was limited to CMV serostatus. Some IMGT-functional V segments, including TRBV6-2 and TRBV6-3, could not be told apart with the 87-base-pair reads, so those segments were excluded.

For this clone: Which antigen it targets is not known. The input lacks base qualities; no much larger clone sits a single base away.

In total, approximately 690 healthy bone marrow donors made up the cohort. All cohort members were sampled while nominally healthy, although unrecorded immune exposures were likely present. The donor tested CMV seronegative and was one of the 352 seronegative cohort members. A peripheral blood sample was collected from each donor, and TCR beta sequencing was performed on peripheral blood mononuclear cells. The Qiagen DNeasy Blood Extraction Kit was used to extract genomic DNA from the blood cell samples. Libraries were prepared through the immunoSEQ multiplex PCR assay. The multiplex PCR relied on a mix of 60 forward primers for TCR Vbeta segments and 13 reverse primers for TCR Jbeta segments. The CDR3 region of rearranged TCR beta genes was amplified from genomic DNA by a multiplex PCR assay. Amplified TCR beta libraries were sequenced as 87-base-pair reads on the Illumina HiSeq System. Per the source publication's procedure: Across the roughly 670 repertoires, a later analysis counted 60 million to 90 million unique TCR beta chains, approximately 10 million of which were shared by at least two donors. A nearest-neighbor algorithm error-corrected the raw reads and collapsed the reads into unique sequences, merging closely related sequences to remove PCR and sequencing errors. V, D and J gene segments were assigned by aligning CDR3 sequences to IMGT reference sequences. For a sequence to be retained, a match of at least six nucleotides to both a V gene segment and a J gene segment was required. Rearrangements were classified as productive when the CDR3 lacked stop codons and remained in frame with V and J, and all other rearrangements were classified as non-productive. Following IMGT convention, CDR3 was defined as the stretch from the second conserved V-encoded cysteine up to the conserved J-encoded phenylalanine. In an earlier analysis of more than 550 of the donors, sequences lacking an unambiguous match to a single V gene segment were excluded. An earlier analysis of a few hundred of the donors classified V segments as functional when productive rearrangements were above 56.7% and as segregating when the standard deviation between donors was above 5%. A statistical classification framework was built for diagnosing cytomegalovirus status from the catalog of TCR beta chain sequences. In a later analysis, TCR nucleotide sequences were compared against IMGT/GENE-DB human TR gene sequences so that V and J genes could be assigned. In a later analysis, CDR3 sequences and most-parsimonious VDJ recombination scenarios were assigned using the TCRdist pipeline. In a later analysis, each TCR beta chain was defined by its CDR3 amino acid sequence together with its V-gene family, and reads lacking a unique V-gene family were excluded. A later analysis removed several hundred highly shared, low-generation-probability nucleotide sequences to deal with suspected cross-contamination and a sequencing artifact. For each public chain, a later analysis derived a clonal expansion index from normalized ranks of inferred template counts within each repertoire. Generation probabilities in a later analysis came from a VDJ recombination model fitted to out-of-frame rearrangements, and those results were checked against IGoR. Hypergeometric tests were used in a later analysis to score TCR-TCR, TCR-HLA and TCR-CMV co-occurrence, with a repertoire-size bias correction applied to the TCR pairs. In a later analysis, false discovery rates were estimated by permuting HLA or CMV assignments 20 times. In a later analysis, co-occurring TCRs were grouped using DBSCAN, and TCRdist sequence similarity was added for clustering within HLA-allele-positive subsets. Repertoires with fewer than 30,000 or more than 120,000 public chains, plus five repertoires with anomalous nucleotide sharing, were excluded from co-occurrence clustering. TCRdb stores this immuneACCESS table with in-frame sequences only. Part of the clones is absent; in the studies checked, under half of the shortfall reflects unresolved V genes, and no reason is known for the rest. The V and J calls and clone size were taken over from that table, and D and trimming were inferred from the DNA. A total of about 150,000 clones appear in this sample, more than 60% of them only once. Jointly, the top ten make up 4% of the sample.

The CDR3 covers 11 residues, taking in both the cysteine and the phenylalanine. Only the CDR3 portion is preserved as DNA: 33 bases, with reading frame beginning at the first base. V loses 4 bases of germline sequence and J loses 4 bases, and the interval between the two ends is 2 bases. The CDR1 and CDR2 encoded by the germline V gene are MDHEN and SYDVKM. The TCR originated in a middle-aged woman in good health and CMV-seronegative. Sequencing input: PBMCs. The chain links TRBV28 with TRBJ2-1, with the D gene not confidently named. The DNA is TGTGCCAGCAGTTCATACAATGAGCAGTTCTTC. This sequence encodes CASSSYNEQFF. This CDR3, with the reference TRBV28 and TRBJ2-1 proteins standing in past its ends, gives the full variable domain DVKVTQSSRYLVKRTGEKVFLECVQDMDHENMFWYRQDPGLGLRLIYFSYDVKMKEKGDIPEGYSVSREKKERFSLILESASTNQTSMYLCASSSYNEQFFGPGTRLTVL.